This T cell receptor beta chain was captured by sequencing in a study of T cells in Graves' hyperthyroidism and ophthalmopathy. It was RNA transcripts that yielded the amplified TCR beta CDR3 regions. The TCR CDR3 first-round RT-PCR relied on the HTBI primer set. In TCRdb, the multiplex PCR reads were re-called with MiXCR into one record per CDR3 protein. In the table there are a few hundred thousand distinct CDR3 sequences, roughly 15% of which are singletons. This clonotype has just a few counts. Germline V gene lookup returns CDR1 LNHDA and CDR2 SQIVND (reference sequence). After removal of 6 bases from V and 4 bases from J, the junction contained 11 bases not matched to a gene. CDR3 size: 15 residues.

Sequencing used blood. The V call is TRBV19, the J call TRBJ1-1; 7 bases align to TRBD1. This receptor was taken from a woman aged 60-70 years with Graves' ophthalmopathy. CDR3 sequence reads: CASREHRGDSTEAFF. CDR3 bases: TGTGCCAGTAGAGAACACAGGGGCGACAGCACTGAAGCTTTCTTT.